Listed below are T cell receptor beta chains from one sample, sequenced in a study of glioma-infiltrating T cells. From the multiplex PCR reads, TCRdb called clonotypes with MiXCR, one entry per CDR3 protein. The table shows roughly 190,000 distinct CDR3 sequences, with over 30% occurring only once. The material sequenced was glioma tissue, nonneoplastic brain tissue, or PBMCs (not recorded which). The receptors here all came from a human donor with low-grade glioma or glioblastoma, undergoing nonglioma brain surgery, or in good health (not recorded which). CDR3s include the opening cysteine and the closing phenylalanine or tryptophan. Fields, in order: D gene, J gene, V gene, clone size, CDR3 protein, CDR3 DNA. A D gene is named only where the DNA matches it firmly. Part of the rows lack a size; the others show once, few, many or a class for expanded clones.

d_gene: TRBD2; j_gene: TRBJ2-1; v_gene: TRBV20-1; abundance: many; CDR3aa: CSATRLAGEYNEQFF; CDR3nt: TGCAGTGCTACCAGACTAGCGGGAGAGTACAATGAGCAGTTCTTC
d_gene: .; j_gene: TRBJ2-7; v_gene: TRBV7-9; abundance: .; CDR3aa: CASSAPGDPFYEQYF; CDR3nt: TGTGCCAGCAGCGCCCCTGGGGACCCCTTCTACGAGCAGTACTTC
d_gene: TRBD2; j_gene: TRBJ2-1; v_gene: TRBV6-2/TRBV6-3; abundance: many; CDR3aa: CASSYSPVSGVFNEQFF; CDR3nt: TGTGCCAGCAGTTACTCGCCGGTCAGCGGGGTGTTTAATGAGCAGTTCTTC
d_gene: TRBD2; j_gene: TRBJ2-3; v_gene: TRBV7-9; abundance: many; CDR3aa: CASSSSGTSKDTQYF; CDR3nt: TGTGCCAGCAGCTCGAGCGGGACTAGTAAAGATACGCAGTATTTT
d_gene: TRBD1; j_gene: TRBJ2-1; v_gene: TRBV18; abundance: many; CDR3aa: CASSPGQGRDSYNEQFF; CDR3nt: TGTGCCAGCTCACCGGGACAGGGCCGGGACTCCTACAATGAGCAGTTCTTC
d_gene: TRBD1; j_gene: TRBJ1-1; v_gene: TRBV19; abundance: .; CDR3aa: CASSTLDRRTVAFF; CDR3nt: TGTGCCAGTAGTACCTTGGACAGGAGGACTGTAGCTTTCTTT
d_gene: .; j_gene: TRBJ1-2; v_gene: TRBV12-3/TRBV12-4; abundance: .; CDR3aa: CASSLELGGTYALYGYTF; CDR3nt: TGTGCCAGCAGTTTAGAGTTAGGAGGGACCTATGCCCTATATGGCTACACCTTC
d_gene: .; j_gene: TRBJ2-3; v_gene: TRBV30; abundance: .; CDR3aa: CAWSPSGDTQYF; CDR3nt: TGTGCCTGGAGCCCTTCGGGGGATACGCAGTATTTT
d_gene: .; j_gene: TRBJ2-3; v_gene: TRBV18; abundance: many; CDR3aa: CASSPLGGGTQYF; CDR3nt: TGTGCCAGCTCACCACTAGGAGGCGGTACGCAGTATTTT
d_gene: TRBD2; j_gene: TRBJ2-7; v_gene: TRBV27; abundance: .; CDR3aa: CASSMRGSGSYEQYF; CDR3nt: TGTGCCAGCAGTATGCGGGGGAGCGGGAGCTACGAGCAGTACTTC
d_gene: .; j_gene: TRBJ2-7; v_gene: TRBV7-9; abundance: many; CDR3aa: CASSLSGSTYEQYF; CDR3nt: TGTGCCAGCAGCCTCTCGGGGAGCACCTACGAGCAGTACTTC
d_gene: TRBD2; j_gene: TRBJ2-1; v_gene: TRBV7-3; abundance: .; CDR3aa: CASSLGTSGSWNEQFF; CDR3nt: TGTGCCAGCAGCCTCGGGACTAGCGGGAGTTGGAATGAGCAGTTCTTC
d_gene: TRBD2; j_gene: TRBJ2-7; v_gene: TRBV6-1; abundance: many; CDR3aa: CASSPGGTDTYEQYF; CDR3nt: TGTGCCAGCAGCCCCGGGGGGACGGACACCTACGAGCAGTACTTC
d_gene: TRBD2; j_gene: TRBJ2-3; v_gene: TRBV4-1; abundance: many; CDR3aa: CASRNTGLAGTDTQYF; CDR3nt: TGCGCCAGCAGGAATACGGGACTAGCGGGCACAGATACGCAGTATTTT
d_gene: TRBD1; j_gene: TRBJ1-1; v_gene: TRBV19; abundance: .; CDR3aa: CASRQKDRGLVNTEAFF; CDR3nt: TGTGCCAGTAGGCAGAAGGACAGGGGGCTCGTGAACACTGAAGCTTTCTTT
d_gene: .; j_gene: TRBJ1-1; v_gene: TRBV29-1; abundance: .; CDR3aa: CSVARSTEAFF; CDR3nt: TGCAGCGTTGCACGGAGCACTGAAGCTTTCTTT
d_gene: .; j_gene: TRBJ2-7; v_gene: TRBV27; abundance: .; CDR3aa: CASHHDRLNYEQYF; CDR3nt: TGTGCCAGCCACCATGACAGGCTCAACTACGAGCAGTACTTC
d_gene: .; j_gene: TRBJ1-6; v_gene: TRBV24-1; abundance: many; CDR3aa: CATSGTQNSPLHF; CDR3nt: TGTGCCACCAGCGGGACACAAAATTCACCCCTCCACTTT
d_gene: .; j_gene: TRBJ1-1; v_gene: TRBV14; abundance: many; CDR3aa: CASSQWTGTSSAFF; CDR3nt: TGTGCCAGCAGCCAATGGACCGGGACAAGCTCAGCTTTCTTT
d_gene: .; j_gene: TRBJ2-7; v_gene: TRBV20-1; abundance: many; CDR3aa: CSAPPQTASYEQYF; CDR3nt: TGCAGTGCTCCCCCTCAGACAGCTTCCTACGAGCAGTACTTC
d_gene: .; j_gene: TRBJ2-1; v_gene: TRBV19; abundance: .; CDR3aa: CASSIEAPSYNEQFF; CDR3nt: TGTGCCAGTAGTATTGAAGCGCCCTCCTACAATGAGCAGTTCTTC
d_gene: TRBD1; j_gene: TRBJ2-3; v_gene: TRBV6-1; abundance: many; CDR3aa: CASSIDRGSTDTQYF; CDR3nt: TGTGCCAGCAGTATTGACAGGGGGTCGACAGATACGCAGTATTTT
d_gene: .; j_gene: TRBJ1-3; v_gene: TRBV27; abundance: .; CDR3aa: CAGSLVPAGNTIYF; CDR3nt: TGTGCCGGCAGTTTAGTTCCCGCCGGAAACACCATATATTTT
d_gene: .; j_gene: TRBJ1-4; v_gene: TRBV7-3; abundance: .; CDR3aa: CASTVRGRGSEKLFF; CDR3nt: TGTGCCAGCACCGTAAGGGGCAGGGGTAGTGAAAAACTGTTTTTT
d_gene: .; j_gene: TRBJ2-3; v_gene: TRBV10-3; abundance: many; CDR3aa: CAISPGRSGGGDTQYF; CDR3nt: TGTGCCATCAGCCCCGGGCGTAGCGGAGGGGGAGATACGCAGTATTTT
d_gene: .; j_gene: TRBJ2-1; v_gene: TRBV27; abundance: many; CDR3aa: CTAGSILALRYNEQFF; CDR3nt: TGTACCGCGGGCAGTATACTAGCTCTAAGATACAATGAGCAGTTCTTC
d_gene: .; j_gene: TRBJ2-3; v_gene: TRBV6-6; abundance: many; CDR3aa: CASSYSSGPEDTQYF; CDR3nt: TGTGCCAGCAGTTACTCCTCGGGGCCAGAAGATACGCAGTATTTT
d_gene: TRBD2; j_gene: TRBJ2-4; v_gene: TRBV6-1; abundance: many; CDR3aa: CASTRTSFDIQYF; CDR3nt: TGTGCCAGCACCCGGACTAGTTTCGACATTCAGTACTTC
d_gene: .; j_gene: TRBJ1-1; v_gene: TRBV2; abundance: .; CDR3aa: CASSRAGGERAFF; CDR3nt: TGTGCCAGCAGTCGAGCGGGGGGGGAGCGAGCTTTCTTT
d_gene: .; j_gene: TRBJ1-2; v_gene: TRBV6-1; abundance: many; CDR3aa: CASSEAVAAYGYTF; CDR3nt: TGTGCCAGCAGTGAAGCCGTGGCAGCTTATGGCTACACCTTC
d_gene: TRBD2; j_gene: TRBJ2-1; v_gene: TRBV12-3/TRBV12-4; abundance: .; CDR3aa: CASSSRLAGGYEQFF; CDR3nt: TGTGCCAGCAGTTCCCGGCTAGCGGGCGGCTATGAGCAGTTCTTC
d_gene: .; j_gene: TRBJ2-1; v_gene: TRBV20-1; abundance: many; CDR3aa: CSASGSGQSSYNEQFF; CDR3nt: TGCAGTGCTAGTGGTAGCGGACAAAGCTCCTACAATGAGCAGTTCTTC
d_gene: .; j_gene: TRBJ2-3; v_gene: TRBV7-2; abundance: many; CDR3aa: CASSLVSGFTDTQYF; CDR3nt: TGTGCCAGCAGCTTAGTCAGTGGGTTCACAGATACGCAGTATTTT
d_gene: TRBD2; j_gene: TRBJ2-7; v_gene: TRBV9; abundance: few; CDR3aa: CASSVGTSGSFEQYF; CDR3nt: TGTGCCAGCAGCGTAGGTACTAGCGGGAGTTTTGAGCAGTACTTC
d_gene: .; j_gene: TRBJ2-5; v_gene: TRBV4-3; abundance: many; CDR3aa: CASSQDTAKETQYF; CDR3nt: TGCGCCAGCAGCCAAGATACAGCGAAAGAGACCCAGTACTTC
d_gene: .; j_gene: TRBJ2-7; v_gene: TRBV7-2; abundance: .; CDR3aa: CASSLRLPAYEQYF; CDR3nt: TGTGCCAGCAGCTTAAGGCTACCTGCCTACGAGCAGTACTTC
d_gene: TRBD1; j_gene: TRBJ1-5; v_gene: TRBV7-8; abundance: many; CDR3aa: CASSLRRDRGQPQHF; CDR3nt: TGTGCCAGCAGCTTAAGGCGGGACAGGGGCCAGCCCCAGCATTTT
d_gene: .; j_gene: TRBJ2-3; v_gene: TRBV20-1; abundance: .; CDR3aa: CSDRVGNSGTDTQYF; CDR3nt: TGCAGTGATAGAGTAGGGAATAGCGGTACAGATACGCAGTATTTT
d_gene: TRBD2; j_gene: TRBJ2-7; v_gene: TRBV7-9; abundance: .; CDR3aa: CASRGGPYEQYF; CDR3nt: TGTGCCAGCCGCGGGGGTCCTTACGAGCAGTACTTC
d_gene: .; j_gene: TRBJ2-3; v_gene: TRBV9; abundance: few; CDR3aa: CASSAALRDTQYF; CDR3nt: TGTGCCAGCAGCGCAGCCCTAAGAGATACGCAGTATTTT
d_gene: .; j_gene: TRBJ2-2; v_gene: TRBV28; abundance: many; CDR3aa: CASSLSSPVGELFF; CDR3nt: TGTGCCAGCAGTTTATCATCCCCGGTTGGGGAGCTGTTTTTT
d_gene: .; j_gene: TRBJ2-5; v_gene: TRBV14; abundance: few; CDR3aa: CASSQRQAGETQYF; CDR3nt: TGTGCCAGCAGCCAGCGACAGGCCGGGGAGACCCAGTACTTC
d_gene: .; j_gene: TRBJ1-1; v_gene: TRBV7-2; abundance: many; CDR3aa: CASSLGMFPEAFF; CDR3nt: TGTGCCAGCAGCTTAGGCATGTTCCCTGAAGCTTTCTTT
d_gene: TRBD2; j_gene: TRBJ2-3; v_gene: TRBV7-2; abundance: .; CDR3aa: CTSSLAASGGNTDTQYF; CDR3nt: TGTACCAGCAGCTTAGCCGCTAGCGGGGGCAACACAGATACGCAGTATTTT
d_gene: .; j_gene: TRBJ1-2; v_gene: TRBV29-1; abundance: .; CDR3aa: CSVKPVDRNGYTF; CDR3nt: TGCAGCGTTAAACCCGTTGATCGGAATGGCTACACCTTC
d_gene: .; j_gene: TRBJ1-6; v_gene: TRBV7-2; abundance: .; CDR3aa: CASSLEGGGNSPLHF; CDR3nt: TGTGCCAGCAGCTTAGAGGGGGGGGGTAATTCACCCCTCCACTTT
d_gene: .; j_gene: TRBJ2-1; v_gene: TRBV6-1; abundance: many; CDR3aa: CASSDGASAFRYNEQFF; CDR3nt: TGTGCCAGCAGTGATGGAGCTAGCGCGTTTAGATACAATGAGCAGTTCTTC
d_gene: .; j_gene: TRBJ2-6; v_gene: TRBV2; abundance: .; CDR3aa: CASSDTGANVLTF; CDR3nt: TGTGCCAGCAGTGACACTGGGGCCAACGTCCTGACTTTC